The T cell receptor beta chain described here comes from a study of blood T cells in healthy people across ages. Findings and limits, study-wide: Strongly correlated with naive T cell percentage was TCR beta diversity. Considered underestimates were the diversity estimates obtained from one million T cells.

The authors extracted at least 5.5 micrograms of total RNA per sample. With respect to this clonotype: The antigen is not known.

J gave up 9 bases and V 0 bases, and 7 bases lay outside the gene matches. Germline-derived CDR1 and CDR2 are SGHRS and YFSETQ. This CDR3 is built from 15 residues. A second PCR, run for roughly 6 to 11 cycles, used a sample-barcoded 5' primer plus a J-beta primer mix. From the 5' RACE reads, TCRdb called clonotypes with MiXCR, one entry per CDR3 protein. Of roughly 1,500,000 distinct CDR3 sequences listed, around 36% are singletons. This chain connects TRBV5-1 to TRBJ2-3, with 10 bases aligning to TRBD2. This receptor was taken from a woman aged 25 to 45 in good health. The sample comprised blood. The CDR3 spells CASSLAQRGGSTQYF. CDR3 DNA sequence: TGCGCCAGCAGCTTGGCCCAGCGGGGGGGCTCGACGCAGTATTTT.